This T cell receptor (beta chain) was identified in a study of blood T cell repertoires in COVID-19. Study summary: Donors in the United States, Italy and Spain gave samples during acute or convalescent COVID-19. The analysed material was cDNA or gDNA that came from T cells, B-cell-depleted T cells, or PBMCs.

The CDR3 is 13 residues long. Trimming stripped 2 bases from V and 7 bases from J, with 9 bases between. Authors' data handling: Nucleated cell number was recorded as an estimate derived from reference gene primer amplification. The repertoire was sequenced with immunoSEQ multiplex PCR; TCRdb's copy has only in-frame clones and lacks some. From that table come the V and J calls and clone size; the DNA was used to work out D and trimming. This table holds over 85,000 clones, 70% to 90% found once. The sequence derives from a human donor in a cohort sampled during active COVID-19. Material for sequencing was peripheral blood. This sequence joins TRBV12-3 or TRBV12-4 and TRBJ2-1, with no clear D. DNA for the CDR3: TGTGCCAGCAGTTTAAACCTAATTAATGAGCAGTTCTTC. This codes for CASSLNLINEQFF.